Given below is one T cell receptor beta chain in context. This clone's antigen is unknown. No per-base quality is available; no much larger clone lies one base away. These data come from a study of T cells in Graves' hyperthyroidism and ophthalmopathy (dated by TCRdb to about 2019). Turning to the overall study: Peripheral blood was sampled at the time of initial diagnosis, prior to any treatment. In addition, the study compared T-cell repertoires in thyroid tissue and in blood from about six Graves' hyperthyroidism patients. The 90 to 100 discovery patients were randomly split 7:3 into training and test sets. After blood sampling, hyperthyroidism patients were treated with methimazole at a starting dose of 30 mg daily, and ophthalmopathy patients were treated with high-dose intravenous methylprednisolone. To identify TCR V-J signatures that set the groups apart, the researchers used a discovery cohort of about a hundred patients, made up of 40 to 45 with Graves' ophthalmopathy and 57 with stable Graves' hyperthyroidism. An independent validation cohort of around 20 hyperthyroidism patients and over 15 patients who later progressed to ophthalmopathy tested prospective prediction of ophthalmopathy. The paper describes TCR Vbeta CDR3 sequencing of 120 to 150 peripheral blood samples, made up of 43 ophthalmopathy patients, 70 to 75 hyperthyroidism patients and 17 progressor patients. Study-level results and caveats: In validation, the model predicted progression to ophthalmopathy with over 60% sensitivity and about 72% specificity, a median of approximately 6.7 months before onset. Most expanded thyroid clonotypes (frequency above 0.001) were also detected in blood, a finding suggesting that blood repertoires may reflect thyroid immune responses. No statistical method was used to set the sample size in advance, and investigators knew the group allocation. A 13 V-J signature model separated ophthalmopathy from stable hyperthyroidism, with over 85% sensitivity and 81.08% specificity in cross-validation and 80%/75% in testing.

Graves' hyperthyroidism was defined as stable when no progression to ophthalmopathy occurred over 18 months of follow-up. Hyperthyroidism patients were newly diagnosed, had a disease duration of under 2 months, and were aged 18 to 65 years. Exclusion was applied to patients with uncontrolled infections, other autoimmune diseases, pregnancy or lactation. Diagnoses relied on clinical symptoms, serum thyroxine and TRAb, thyroid ultrasound and orbital computed tomography. PBMCs were separated from 10 ml of fresh peripheral blood using Ficoll-Paque density gradient centrifugation. Total RNA was extracted using Trizol reagent, and RNA quality was assessed on an Agilent 2100 Bioanalyzer. The TCR beta CDR3 regions were amplified from the RNA transcripts. For the first round of RT-PCR on the TCR CDR3, the HTBI primer set was used together with the Qiagen OneStep RT-PCR kit. Libraries were constructed in a second round of multiplex PCR, after which size selection and purification were carried out. The libraries were sequenced on an Illumina HiSeq2000 using paired-end 100 bp reads. The original methods were these. Raw data were processed with SOAPnuke, discarding reads with adapters, uncalled bases, mean Phred below 15, or no exact constant-primer or identifier match. COPE v1.2.5 was used to merge the high-quality paired reads, and each unique nucleotide sequence was defined as a clonotype. MiTCR v1.1 was used to align the clonotypes against IMGT TRBV, TRBD and TRBJ reference segments. The analysis included only V-J combinations with a frequency above 0.0001, which together covered more than 98% of the repertoires. The TCS score was defined as the ratio of F50 (clonal expansion) to E x V (chaos), calculated using BLOSUM62-based TCRdist between CDR3 peptides within each V-J. Welch's t-statistics and random forest reduced roughly 540 V-J features to roughly 13, which were used in a naive Bayes classifier (R e1071). TCRdb redid the processing of the public reads, applying fastp at Q25 and MiXCR, and retained in-frame beta chains. One record per CDR3 amino acid sequence lists the most common genes and DNA. The V and J calls reflect TCRdb's pipeline rather than the authors' work. The sample has some 690,000 distinct CDR3 sequences on record, roughly 17% of them singletons. About 16% of the sample lies in the top ten.

The CDR3 has 12 amino acids, counting the end cysteine and phenylalanine. The sequence is cut down to CDR3 DNA, 36 bases in frame from base 1. V was cut back by 10 bases and J by 5 bases, leaving a gap of 14 bases between them. Looking up the germline V gene (reference sequence) yields CDR1 LNHDA and CDR2 SQIVND. What was sequenced was blood. The chain joins TRBV19 to TRBJ1-1, and perhaps TRBD1 as D gene, on 5 matching bases. The receptor's source is a man aged 50 to 60 with Graves' hyperthyroidism. The sequenced DNA: TGTGCCATAGGGGAGGTGGGGACTGAAGCTTTCTTT. Protein translation: CAIGEVGTEAFF.